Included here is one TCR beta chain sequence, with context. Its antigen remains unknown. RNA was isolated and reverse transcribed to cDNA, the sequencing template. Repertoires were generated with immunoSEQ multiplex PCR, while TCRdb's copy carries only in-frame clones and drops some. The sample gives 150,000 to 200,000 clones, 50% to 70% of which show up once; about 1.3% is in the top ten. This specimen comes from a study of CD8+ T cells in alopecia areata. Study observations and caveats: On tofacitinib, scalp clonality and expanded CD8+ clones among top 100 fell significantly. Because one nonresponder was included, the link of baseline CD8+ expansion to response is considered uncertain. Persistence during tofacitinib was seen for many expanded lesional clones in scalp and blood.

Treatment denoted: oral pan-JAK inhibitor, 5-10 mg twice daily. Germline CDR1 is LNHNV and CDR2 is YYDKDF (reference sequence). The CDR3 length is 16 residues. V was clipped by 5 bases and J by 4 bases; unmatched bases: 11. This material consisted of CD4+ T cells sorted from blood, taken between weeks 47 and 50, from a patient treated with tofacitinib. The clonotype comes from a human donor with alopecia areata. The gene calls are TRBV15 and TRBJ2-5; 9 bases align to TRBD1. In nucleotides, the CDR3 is TGTGCCACCAGCTCACCGGGACAGGGTAGTGGAGAGACCCAGTACTTC. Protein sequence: CATSSPGQGSGETQYF. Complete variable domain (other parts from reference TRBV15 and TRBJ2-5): DAMVIQNPRYQVTQFGKPVTLSCSQTLNHNVMYWYQQKSSQAPKLLFHYYDKDFNNEADTPDNFQSRRPNTSFCFLDIRSPGLGDTAMYLCATSSPGQGSGETQYFGPGTRLLVL.